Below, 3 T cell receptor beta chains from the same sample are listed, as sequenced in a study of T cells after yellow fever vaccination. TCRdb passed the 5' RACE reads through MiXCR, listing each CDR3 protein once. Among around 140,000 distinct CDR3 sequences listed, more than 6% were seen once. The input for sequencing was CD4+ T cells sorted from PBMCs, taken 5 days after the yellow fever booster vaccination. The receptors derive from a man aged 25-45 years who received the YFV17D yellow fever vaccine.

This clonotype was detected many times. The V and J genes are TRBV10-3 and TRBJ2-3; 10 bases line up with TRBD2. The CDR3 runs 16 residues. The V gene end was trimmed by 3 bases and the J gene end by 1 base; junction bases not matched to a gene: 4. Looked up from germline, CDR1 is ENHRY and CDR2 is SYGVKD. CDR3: CAISDPLAGGTDTQYF. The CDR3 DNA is TGTGCCATCAGTGACCCCCTAGCGGGGGGCACAGATACGCAGTATTTT.

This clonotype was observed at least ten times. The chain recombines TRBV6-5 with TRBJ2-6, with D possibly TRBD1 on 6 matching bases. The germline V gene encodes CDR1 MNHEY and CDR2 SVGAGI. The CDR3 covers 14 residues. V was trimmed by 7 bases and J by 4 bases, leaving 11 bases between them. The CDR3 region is CASTGAEGANVLTF. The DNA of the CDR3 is TGTGCCAGCACAGGGGCGGAGGGGGCCAACGTCCTGACTTTC.

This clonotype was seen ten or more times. The CDR3 protein is CASTRRRESSYNEQFF. CDR3 DNA sequence: TGTGCCAGCACAAGGAGGAGGGAGAGCTCCTACAATGAGCAGTTCTTC. The chain carries TRBV12-3 or TRBV12-4 and TRBJ2-1; TRBD2 might be the D (6 bases). The CDR3 covers 16 residues. Trimming left V 7 bases short and J 0 bases short, with 16 bases between.